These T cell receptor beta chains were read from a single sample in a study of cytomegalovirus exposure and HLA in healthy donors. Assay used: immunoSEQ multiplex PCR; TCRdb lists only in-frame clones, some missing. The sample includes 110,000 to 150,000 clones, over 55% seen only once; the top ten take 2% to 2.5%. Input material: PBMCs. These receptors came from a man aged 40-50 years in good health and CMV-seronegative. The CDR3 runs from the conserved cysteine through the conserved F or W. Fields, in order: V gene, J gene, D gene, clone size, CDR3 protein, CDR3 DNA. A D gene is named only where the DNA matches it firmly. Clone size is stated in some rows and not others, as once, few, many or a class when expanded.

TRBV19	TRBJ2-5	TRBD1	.	CASRRTGGAETQYF	TGTGCCAGTAGAAGGACAGGGGGCGCGGAGACCCAGTACTTC
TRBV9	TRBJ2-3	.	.	CASSVANGGSTDTQYF	TGTGCCAGCAGCGTAGCTAACGGGGGTTCCACAGATACGCAGTATTTT
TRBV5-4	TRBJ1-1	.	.	CASSFTGSISEAFF	TGTGCCAGCAGCTTTACAGGGAGTATTTCTGAAGCTTTCTTT
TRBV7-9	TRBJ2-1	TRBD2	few	CASSPRLAGGKVNEQFF	TGTGCCAGCAGTCCCCGACTAGCGGGAGGTAAGGTCAATGAGCAGTTCTTC
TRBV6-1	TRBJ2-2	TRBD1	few	CASSAPGQGFYGTGELFF	TGTGCCAGCAGTGCCCCGGGACAGGGATTTTATGGCACCGGGGAGCTGTTTTTT
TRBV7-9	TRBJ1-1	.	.	CASSPAGEWIEAFF	TGTGCCAGCAGCCCCGCAGGGGAGTGGATTGAAGCTTTCTTT
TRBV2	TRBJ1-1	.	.	CASSESRQRGTEAFF	TGTGCCAGCAGTGAATCAAGGCAAAGGGGGACTGAAGCTTTCTTT
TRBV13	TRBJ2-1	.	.	CASSSTVGRYNEQFF	TGTGCCAGCAGTTCCACCGTTGGCAGATACAATGAGCAGTTCTTC
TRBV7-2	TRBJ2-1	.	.	CASRESSYNEQFF	TGTGCCAGCAGGGAGAGCTCCTACAATGAGCAGTTCTTC
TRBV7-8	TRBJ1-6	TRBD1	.	CASSQARGNSPLHF	TGTGCCAGCAGCCAGGCCAGGGGGAATTCACCCCTCCACTTT
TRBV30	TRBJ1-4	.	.	CAGEEWATNEKLFF	TGTGCCGGAGAAGAGTGGGCAACTAATGAAAAACTGTTTTTT
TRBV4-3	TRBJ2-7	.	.	CASSQGYISYEQYF	TGCGCCAGCAGCCAAGGTTACATCTCCTACGAGCAGTACTTC
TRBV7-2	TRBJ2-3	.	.	CASNRGTDTQYF	TGTGCCAGCAATCGGGGTACAGATACGCAGTATTTT
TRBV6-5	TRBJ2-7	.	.	CASSFPGTKEQYF	TGTGCCAGCAGTTTTCCCGGGACAAAAGAGCAGTACTTC
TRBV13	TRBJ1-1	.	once	CASSLGGGSELVVRREIF	TGTGCCAGCAGCTTAGGGGGAGGGAGTGAATTAGTTGTACGCCGGGAGATCTTT
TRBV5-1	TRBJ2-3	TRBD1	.	CASSLVGDRGTDTQYF	TGCGCCAGCAGCTTGGTCGGGGACAGGGGCACAGATACGCAGTATTTT
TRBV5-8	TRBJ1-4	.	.	CASSPGSSTNEKLFF	TGTGCCAGCAGCCCCGGGTCCTCAACTAATGAAAAACTGTTTTTT
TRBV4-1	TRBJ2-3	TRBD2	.	CASSQVAGGTDTQYF	TGCGCCAGCAGCCAAGTAGCGGGGGGCACAGATACGCAGTATTTT
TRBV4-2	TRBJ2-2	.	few	CASSQDTTRKLFF	TGTGCCAGCAGCCAAGATACAACTAGGAAGCTGTTTTTT
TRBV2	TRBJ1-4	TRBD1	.	CASRRQGTNEKLFF	TGTGCCAGCAGGCGACAGGGTACGAATGAAAAACTGTTTTTT
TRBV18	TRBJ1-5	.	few	CASSPNKDMGQPQHF	TGTGCCAGCTCACCGAACAAGGACATGGGACAGCCCCAGCATTTT
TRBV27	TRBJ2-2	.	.	CASSLYFRALYANTGELFF	TGTGCCAGCAGTTTATATTTCAGGGCCCTATACGCGAACACCGGGGAGCTGTTTTTT
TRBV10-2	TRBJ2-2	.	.	CASRAPGHKSDTGELFF	TGCGCCAGCAGGGCACCGGGACACAAGTCGGACACCGGGGAGCTGTTTTTT
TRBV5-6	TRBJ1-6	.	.	CASSFIGGNSPLHF	TGTGCCAGCAGCTTTATAGGAGGGAATTCACCCCTCCACTTT
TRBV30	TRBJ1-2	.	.	CAWRSGLEHNYGYTF	TGTGCCTGGCGAAGCGGGCTCGAGCATAACTATGGCTACACCTTC
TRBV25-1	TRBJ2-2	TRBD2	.	CASSEWTSGTGELFF	TGTGCCAGCAGTGAGTGGACTAGCGGCACCGGGGAGCTGTTTTTT
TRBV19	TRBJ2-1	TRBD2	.	CASSTASGGWDEQFF	TGTGCCAGTAGTACGGCTAGCGGTGGGTGGGATGAGCAGTTCTTC
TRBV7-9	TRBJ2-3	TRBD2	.	CASSFSSGRTADTQYF	TGTGCCAGCAGCTTTTCTAGCGGGAGGACGGCAGATACGCAGTATTTT
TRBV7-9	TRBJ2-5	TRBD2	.	CASSLGTSPYQETQYF	TGTGCCAGCAGCCTGGGGACTAGCCCGTACCAAGAGACCCAGTACTTC
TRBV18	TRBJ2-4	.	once	CASSPQGDQGIQYF	TGTGCCAGCTCACCACAGGGCGACCAGGGCATTCAGTACTTC
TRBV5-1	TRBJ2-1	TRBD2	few	CASSLAGTSGFNEQFF	TGCGCCAGCAGCTTGGCCGGGACTAGCGGGTTCAATGAGCAGTTCTTC
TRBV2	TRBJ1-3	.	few	CASRSSYSGNTIYF	TGTGCCAGCAGGAGTTCCTACTCTGGAAACACCATATATTTT
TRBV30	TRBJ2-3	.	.	CAWNPTAGAGTQYF	TGTGCCTGGAACCCAACCGCGGGGGCAGGGACGCAGTATTTT
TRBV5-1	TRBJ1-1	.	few	CASSREMNTEAFF	TGCGCCAGCAGTCGGGAAATGAACACTGAAGCTTTCTTT
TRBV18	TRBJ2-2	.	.	CASSPWEQGNTGELFF	TGTGCCAGCTCACCCTGGGAACAGGGAAACACCGGGGAGCTGTTTTTT
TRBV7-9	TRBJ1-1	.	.	CASNPPPGNTEAFF	TGTGCCAGCAACCCACCCCCAGGGAACACTGAAGCTTTCTTT
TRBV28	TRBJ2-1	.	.	CASNSLPIGGDYNEQFF	TGTGCCAGCAACTCTCTACCCATAGGGGGGGACTACAATGAGCAGTTCTTC
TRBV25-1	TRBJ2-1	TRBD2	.	CASSDSGSYNEQFF	TGTGCCAGCAGTGATAGCGGGAGTTACAATGAGCAGTTCTTC
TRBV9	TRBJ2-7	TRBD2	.	CASSVASSGGAEAYEQYF	TGTGCCAGCAGCGTAGCTAGTAGCGGGGGGGCCGAGGCCTACGAGCAGTACTTC
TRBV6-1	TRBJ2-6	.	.	CASSEDRGATGANVLTF	TGTGCCAGCAGTGAAGATCGGGGGGCTACTGGGGCCAACGTCCTGACTTTC
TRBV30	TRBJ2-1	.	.	CAWSVGGVHYNEQFF	TGTGCCTGGAGTGTCGGAGGAGTTCATTACAATGAGCAGTTCTTC
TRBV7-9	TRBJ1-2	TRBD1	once	CASSLAGQQGYTF	TGTGCCAGCAGCTTAGCGGGACAGCAAGGCTACACCTTC
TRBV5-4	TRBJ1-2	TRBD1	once	CASSRTGTGDGYTF	TGTGCCAGCAGCCGCACCGGGACAGGGGATGGCTACACCTTC
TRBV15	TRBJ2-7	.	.	CATSRGGSGRYEQYF	TGTGCCACCAGCAGAGGCGGTAGCGGCCGCTACGAGCAGTACTTC
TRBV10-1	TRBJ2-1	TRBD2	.	CASSGAGGLGHEQFF	TGCGCCAGCAGTGGGGCGGGGGGACTCGGCCATGAGCAGTTCTTC
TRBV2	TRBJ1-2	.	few	CASSVRSEYGYTF	TGTGCCAGCAGTGTACGGTCCGAATATGGCTACACCTTC
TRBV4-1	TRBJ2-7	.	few	CASSQAGEQYF	TGCGCCAGCAGCCAAGCAGGCGAGCAGTACTTC
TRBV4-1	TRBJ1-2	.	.	CASSQEAHSDYGYTF	TGCGCCAGCAGCCAAGAGGCCCATTCCGACTATGGCTACACCTTC
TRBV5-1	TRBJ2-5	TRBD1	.	CASSAGQGTRYQETQYF	TGCGCCAGCAGCGCGGGACAGGGGACCCGTTACCAAGAGACCCAGTACTTC
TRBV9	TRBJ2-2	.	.	CASSAALRELTGELFF	TGTGCCAGCAGCGCCGCCCTACGGGAGTTAACCGGGGAGCTGTTTTTT
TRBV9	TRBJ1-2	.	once	CASSSETGATIGYTF	TGTGCCAGCAGCTCAGAGACAGGTGCAACTATCGGCTACACCTTC
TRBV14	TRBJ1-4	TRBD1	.	CASSWGQGGEKLFF	TGTGCCAGCAGCTGGGGACAGGGAGGGGAAAAACTGTTTTTT
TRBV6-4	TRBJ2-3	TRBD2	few	CASSVTSGSTDTQYF	TGTGCCAGCAGTGTGACTAGCGGAAGCACAGATACGCAGTATTTT
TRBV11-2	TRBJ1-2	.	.	CASSLGTAPGGYTF	TGTGCCAGCAGCTTAGGGACGGCCCCGGGAGGCTACACCTTC
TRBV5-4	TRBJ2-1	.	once	CASSLGAWEEQFF	TGTGCCAGCAGCTTGGGAGCGTGGGAGGAGCAGTTCTTC
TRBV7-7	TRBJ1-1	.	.	CASRQPGTEAFF	TGTGCCAGCCGACAGCCGGGCACTGAAGCTTTCTTT
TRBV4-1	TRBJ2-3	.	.	CASQRTGGTDTQYF	TGCGCCAGCCAGCGTACGGGGGGCACAGATACGCAGTATTTT
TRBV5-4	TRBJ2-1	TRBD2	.	CASSLGREKEGNEQFF	TGTGCCAGCAGCCTGGGGCGGGAGAAGGAGGGCAATGAGCAGTTCTTC
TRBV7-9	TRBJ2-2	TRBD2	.	CASSLEAGGHTGELFF	TGTGCCAGCAGCCTCGAAGCGGGGGGCCACACCGGGGAGCTGTTTTTT